These T cell receptor beta chains were read from a single sample in a study of blood T cell repertoires in COVID-19. Profiled with immunoSEQ multiplex PCR; TCRdb holds only in-frame clones, not every one. The table lists around 190,000 clones, approximately 91% of them singletons. The sequencing input was peripheral blood. Receptors originate from a man aged 30 to 45 with acute or convalescent COVID-19. Both conserved end residues are part of each CDR3. The order of the fields is J gene, V gene, clone size, D gene, CDR3 protein, CDR3 DNA. The D gene is left open where the match is weak. Only some rows state a clone size, as once, few, many or a class for expanded clones.

>TRBJ1-2|TRBV9|NA|NA
CASSVGIGVVYGYTF
TGTGCCAGCAGCGTAGGAATAGGGGTTGTCTATGGCTACACCTTC
>TRBJ2-5|TRBV2|once|NA
CASKQYQETQYF
TGTGCCAGCAAACAGTACCAAGAGACCCAGTACTTC
>TRBJ2-5|TRBV2|NA|NA
CASRDSRWETQYF
TGTGCCAGCAGGGACAGCCGATGGGAGACCCAGTACTTC
>TRBJ2-5|TRBV18|NA|NA
CASSPPSLEKKETQYF
TGTGCCAGCTCACCACCCAGTCTAGAAAAGAAAGAGACCCAGTACTTC
>TRBJ2-3|TRBV30|NA|TRBD1
CAWTFPGQGEHTQYF
TGTGCCTGGACCTTCCCCGGACAGGGGGAACATACGCAGTATTTT
>TRBJ2-2|TRBV9|NA|TRBD1
CASSVGWTGVGELFF
TGTGCCAGCAGCGTAGGATGGACAGGGGTCGGGGAGCTGTTTTTT
>TRBJ1-2|TRBV11-2|few|TRBD1
CASSQPGTGHYGYTF
TGTGCCAGCAGCCAACCCGGGACAGGCCACTATGGCTACACCTTC
>TRBJ2-5|TRBV6-6|NA|TRBD1
CASSHRSDRGLLTETQYF
TGTGCCAGCAGTCATCGGTCGGACAGGGGGCTTCTTACAGAGACCCAGTACTTC
>TRBJ1-1|TRBV19|NA|TRBD1
CVTRDRGYSMNTEAFF
TGTGTCACCCGGGACAGGGGGTATTCGATGAACACTGAAGCTTTCTTT
>TRBJ1-1|TRBV5-1|once|NA
CASSSDTGQHTEAFF
TGCGCCAGCAGCTCGGATACAGGACAGCACACTGAAGCTTTCTTT
>TRBJ1-1|TRBV10-1|NA|NA
CASSESAGGGRSTEAFF
TGCGCCAGCAGTGAGTCGGCCGGGGGAGGGAGGTCCACTGAAGCTTTCTTT
>TRBJ1-5|TRBV6-5|NA|NA
CASRADQPQHF
TGTGCCAGCAGGGCTGATCAGCCCCAGCATTTT
>TRBJ2-1|TRBV7-9|NA|TRBD2
CASSSLAGLGGEQFF
TGTGCCAGCAGCTCCCTAGCGGGGTTAGGAGGTGAGCAGTTCTTC
>TRBJ2-7|TRBV11-2|NA|NA
CASSLFVSSYEQYF
TGTGCCAGCAGCTTATTTGTCAGTTCCTACGAGCAGTACTTC
>TRBJ2-7|TRBV5-1|NA|TRBD1
CASSPDRPYEQYF
TGCGCCAGCAGTCCGGACAGGCCCTACGAGCAGTACTTC
>TRBJ2-3|TRBV7-2|few|TRBD2
CASSRYRGSRTDTQYF
TGTGCCAGCAGCCGCTACCGCGGGAGCAGGACAGATACGCAGTATTTT
>TRBJ1-5|TRBV21-1|NA|NA
CASSKQDGSNQPQHF
TGTGCCAGCAGCAAGCAGGATGGTAGCAATCAGCCCCAGCATTTT
>TRBJ2-6|TRBV9|NA|NA
CASSVVGGLSGANVLTF
TGTGCCAGCAGCGTAGTCGGGGGGCTCTCTGGGGCCAACGTCCTGACTTTC
>TRBJ2-3|TRBV5-4|NA|TRBD2
CAKEKFLAGIGDTQYF
TGTGCCAAGGAAAAGTTTCTAGCGGGGATAGGGGATACGCAGTATTTT
>TRBJ1-6|TRBV6-4|NA|TRBD1
CASRTGGNSPLHF
TGTGCCAGCAGGACAGGGGGTAATTCACCCCTCCACTTT
>TRBJ1-6|TRBV7-2|NA|TRBD1
CASSLMSRGLLSPLHF
TGTGCCAGCAGCTTAATGTCCAGGGGGCTACTTTCACCCCTCCACTTT
>TRBJ2-3|TRBV21-1|NA|NA
CASSKIASPAEDTQYF
TGTGCCAGCAGCAAAATCGCTAGCCCTGCCGAAGATACGCAGTATTTT
>TRBJ2-1|TRBV18|NA|TRBD2
CASSPTSGSFNEQFF
TGTGCCAGCTCACCGACTAGCGGGAGCTTCAATGAGCAGTTCTTC
>TRBJ2-3|TRBV6-6|NA|TRBD2
CASSHGLAGADTQYF
TGTGCCAGCAGCCACGGACTGGCGGGGGCAGATACGCAGTATTTT
>TRBJ2-7|TRBV4-1|once|TRBD2
CASSPLVAGGEVYEQYF
TGCGCCAGCAGCCCTTTGGTAGCGGGGGGCGAGGTCTACGAGCAGTACTTC
>TRBJ2-7|TRBV4-2|NA|NA
CASSQESAVSSYEQYF
TGTGCCAGCAGCCAAGAGTCGGCGGTTAGCTCCTACGAGCAGTACTTC
>TRBJ1-1|TRBV7-2|NA|NA
CASSFSPGSNTEAFF
TGTGCCAGCAGCTTTTCGCCAGGATCGAACACTGAAGCTTTCTTT
>TRBJ2-1|TRBV21-1|NA|NA
CASSKARRVPEGLVEQFF
TGTGCCAGCAGCAAAGCGCGTAGGGTTCCAGAGGGATTGGTCGAGCAGTTCTTC
>TRBJ2-3|TRBV5-5|NA|NA
CASSQGPDTQYF
TGTGCCAGCAGCCAGGGGCCAGATACGCAGTATTTT
>TRBJ1-1|TRBV30|NA|NA
CAHAPGQNTEAFF
TGTGCCCACGCTCCGGGACAGAACACTGAAGCTTTCTTT
>TRBJ1-4|TRBV19|NA|NA
CASSTKGRYEKLFF
TGTGCCAGTAGCACCAAAGGGAGGTACGAAAAACTGTTTTTT
>TRBJ1-4|TRBV16|NA|NA
CASSQERQARKLFF
TGTGCCAGCAGCCAAGAGCGACAGGCAAGGAAACTGTTTTTT
>TRBJ2-2|TRBV5-8|NA|NA
CASSLWRTTNTGELFF
TGTGCCAGCAGCTTGTGGAGGACTACGAACACCGGGGAGCTGTTTTTT
>TRBJ2-1|TRBV5-4|NA|NA
CASSRGREIYEQFF
TGTGCCAGCAGCCGGGGGCGGGAGATCTATGAGCAGTTCTTC
>TRBJ2-3|TRBV3-1/TRBV3-2|NA|TRBD2
CASSQSPGSREAGDTQYF
TGTGCCAGCAGCCAATCCCCGGGGTCGCGGGAGGCGGGAGATACGCAGTATTTT
>TRBJ2-5|TRBV6-5|NA|NA
CASSGTLGGTQYF
TGTGCCAGCAGCGGGACTCTGGGAGGGACCCAGTACTTC
>TRBJ2-1|TRBV14|NA|NA
CASRDTGPEQFF
TGTGCCAGCAGGGACACAGGACCTGAGCAGTTCTTC
>TRBJ2-4|TRBV5-1|NA|NA
CASSFTGHILAKNIQYF
TGCGCCAGCAGCTTCACCGGACATATACTAGCCAAAAACATTCAGTACTTC